The clone carrying this TCR beta chain was seen a few times. What it binds is unknown. The V gene end was trimmed by 0 bases and the J gene end by 0 bases; junction bases not matched to a gene: 7. This CDR3 region has 17 residues. Germline CDR1 reads LGHNA; CDR2 reads YSLEER. This entry is derived from a study of molecular identifiers for immune sequencing clone quantification. Notes on the study in general: Clones above 20 RNA copies held over 97% of effector molecules, under 1% in naive cells.

It was with previously described methods and listed TCR primers that bulk TCR libraries were made. In TCRdb, the PCR reads were re-called with MiXCR into one record per CDR3 protein. Found here are approximately 590,000 distinct CDR3 sequences, approximately 24% of them singletons; the top ten hold approximately 0.75%. The receptor's source is a human donor in good health. Some libraries in this study had Jurkat cell RNA spiked in. The specimen was naive CD8+ T cells from blood, with Jurkat cell RNA spiked in. Subset meaning: FACS-sorted CD8+CD4-CCR7+CD45RA+ naive T cells. The rearrangement links TRBV4-3 to TRBJ2-5, with 7 positions matching TRBD1. The CDR3, as DNA: TGCGCCAGCAGCCAAGATGTGGCAGGGGGAAACCAAGAGACCCAGTACTTC. Protein sequence: CASSQDVAGGNQETQYF.